One and the same sample provided the 17 T cell receptor beta chains below, sequenced in a study of blood T cell repertoires in COVID-19. Repertoires were generated with immunoSEQ multiplex PCR, while TCRdb's copy carries only in-frame clones and drops some. The data show around 100,000 clones, approximately 84% seen once. The sample was peripheral blood. All receptors come from a human donor in a cohort sampled during active COVID-19.

The V call is TRBV9, the J call TRBJ2-1, with 10 positions matching TRBD1. The germline V gene encodes CDR1 SGDLS and CDR2 YYNGEE. The CDR3 is 14 amino acids. The V and J ends lost 4 bases and 6 bases, in that order; junction bases with no gene match: 4. The CDR3 nucleotides are TGTGCCAGCAGCCTCCGGACAGGGGGCAATGAGCAGTTCTTC. As protein: CASSLRTGGNEQFF.

The V gene is TRBV20-1, the J gene TRBJ2-4, with 7 positions matching TRBD1. The CDR3 has 14 residues. With V trimmed by 3 bases and J by 6 bases, 8 bases remained unmatched. Germline values: CDR1 DFQATT, CDR2 SNEGSKA (reference sequence). CDR3 loop: CSASLDRDANIQYF. CDR3 DNA sequence: TGCAGTGCTAGTCTCGACAGGGATGCAAACATTCAGTACTTC.

The chain carries TRBV7-9 and TRBJ1-2; TRBD1 matches at 7 bases. Germline V lookup: CDR1 SEHNR, CDR2 FQNEAQ (reference sequence). The CDR3 is made up of 11 amino acids. The trim removed 5 bases at V and 13 bases at J, leaving 7 bases unmatched. The CDR3 DNA sequence: TGTGCCAGCAGCCCGGACAGGCCCCCCACCTTC. Its translation is CASSPDRPPTF.

V gene TRBV10-3 combines with J gene TRBJ1-4, with D possibly TRBD1 on 5 matching bases. The germline V gene has CDR1 ENHRY and CDR2 SYGVKD. The CDR3 covers 13 residues. The V gene lost 3 bases and the J gene lost 13 bases, with 15 bases spanning the gap. CDR3 DNA sequence: TGTGCCATCAGTGATGGGGAGGGGAAACGACTGTTTTTT. As protein: CAISDGEGKRLFF.

The chain carries TRBV10-2 and TRBJ2-3; weak D call: TRBD2 (6 bases). The V end lost 4 bases, the J end lost 6 bases, and 8 bases lay between the germline ends. The CDR3 has 12 amino acids. The germline CDR1 and CDR2 sequences are WSHSY and SAAADI. The CDR3 nucleotides read TGCGCCAGCAGTGGACTAGTTGATACGCAGTATTTT. This sequence encodes CASSGLVDTQYF.

Only a few counts were recorded for this clone. At the DNA level, this CDR3 is encoded by other sequences in the same sample as well. The chain couples TRBV9 to TRBJ1-2, with D possibly being TRBD1 (6 bases). The CDR3 loop spans 14 amino acids. V was trimmed by 0 bases and J by 8 bases, leaving 14 bases between them. The V gene's germline CDR1 is SGDLS and CDR2 YYNGEE. CDR3 region: CASSVAAQGDGYTF. In nucleotides, the CDR3 is TGTGCCAGCAGCGTAGCCGCACAGGGTGACGGCTACACCTTC.

The genes are TRBV11-2 and TRBJ1-4; the match to TRBD1 covers 8 bases. V lost 3 bases and J lost 7; bases outside the gene matches: 10. Germline V gene sequence: CDR1 SGHAT, CDR2 FQNNGV. The CDR3 totals 16 residues. The CDR3 sequence is CASSFQGAVDGEKLFF. CDR3 coding DNA: TGTGCCAGCAGCTTTCAGGGGGCCGTTGATGGTGAAAAACTGTTTTTT.

The table lists this clone with a count of one. CDR3 region: CASSQYQGAEAFF. The CDR3 DNA sequence: TGTGCCAGCAGTCAGTACCAGGGGGCTGAAGCTTTCTTT. The chain employs TRBV12-3 or TRBV12-4 and TRBJ1-1, with 7 bases lining up with TRBD1. The CDR3 contains 13 residues. Trimming at V came to 5 bases and at J to 6 bases, leaving 6 bases not matched to a gene.

The rearrangement uses TRBV5-1 and TRBJ2-5; the match to TRBD1 covers 8 bases. Trimming removed 5 bases from V and 5 bases from J; junction bases left unmatched: 14. The V gene's germline CDR1 is SGHRS and CDR2 YFSETQ. The CDR3 is 16 residues long. CDR3 sequence reads: CASRMTDRGHRETQYF. Written as DNA, the CDR3 is TGCGCCAGCAGAATGACCGACAGGGGTCATCGGGAGACCCAGTACTTC.

As regards this clone: The same CDR3 also results from other DNA sequences found in this sample. This CDR3 is CASSPRRGETQYF. The CDR3 nucleotides read TGTGCCAGCAGCCCCAGGCGGGGGGAGACCCAGTACTTC. The chain joins TRBV11-2 to TRBJ2-5; 7 bases map to TRBD2. V trimming: 5 bases; J trimming: 5 bases; junction bases outside the gene matches: 5. The CDR3 consists of 13 residues. Germline CDR1 SGHAT, CDR2 FQNNGV.

Ten or more counts support this clone. The chain is built from TRBV28 and TRBJ2-5, with D perhaps matching TRBD1 (6 bases). Trimming stripped 3 bases from V and 13 bases from J, with 12 bases between. Germline V gives CDR1 MDHEN, CDR2 SYDVKM. This CDR3 is 11 amino acids long. CDR3 loop: CASSFRQDVYF. In nucleotides, the CDR3 is TGTGCCAGCAGTTTTAGACAGGATGTGTACTTC.

The chain couples TRBV6-5 to TRBJ2-7, with D possibly being TRBD1 (6 bases). V lost 8 bases, J lost 6 bases, and 11 bases lay in between. The CDR3 extends over 11 amino acids. The V gene's germline CDR1 is MNHEY and CDR2 SVGAGI. The CDR3: CASWDIFEQYF. For the CDR3, the DNA is TGTGCCAGCTGGGACATCTTCGAGCAGTACTTC.

The V gene is TRBV9, the J gene TRBJ1-2, with D unclear. Looked up from germline, CDR1 is SGDLS and CDR2 is YYNGEE. The V and J ends lost 0 bases and 5 bases respectively, with 8 bases between them. This CDR3 spans 13 amino acids. The CDR3 spells CASSVVGGYGYTF. The CDR3 DNA follows: TGTGCCAGCAGCGTAGTAGGAGGTTATGGCTACACCTTC.

This sequence joins TRBV7-2 and TRBJ1-5; D gene unclear. V lost 2 bases, J lost 2 bases, and 10 bases lay in between. The CDR3 runs 15 residues. From germline, CDR1 is SGHTA and CDR2 FQGNSA. CDR3 sequence: CASSLQFEGNQPQHF. The CDR3 nucleotides read TGTGCCAGCAGCTTACAGTTCGAGGGCAATCAGCCCCAGCATTTT.

The chain couples TRBV4-2 to TRBJ2-5; TRBD2 might be the D (6 bases). V gave up 0 bases and J gave up 7 bases, with 15 bases separating them. The CDR3 spans 15 residues. The germline gives CDR1 LGHNA, CDR2 YNFKEQ. The CDR3 reads CASSQEGGAAATQYF. CDR3 nucleotides: TGTGCCAGCAGCCAAGAAGGCGGGGCGGCGGCGACCCAGTACTTC.

The V gene is TRBV13, the J gene TRBJ2-3; TRBD2 matches at 7 bases. V lost 3 bases to trimming and J lost 1 base; unmatched junction nucleotides: 7. This CDR3 spans 16 amino acids. The germline CDR1 and CDR2 sequences are PRHDT and FYEKMQ (reference sequence). The CDR3 nucleotides read TGTGCCAGCAGCTTGAGACTAGCCTACGGCACAGATACGCAGTATTTT. Translation: CASSLRLAYGTDTQYF. Looking up the rest from reference TRBV13 and TRBJ2-3 gives the full variable domain: AAGVIQSPRHLIKEKRETATLKCYPIPRHDTVYWYQQGPGQDPQFLISFYEKMQSDKGSIPDRFSAQQFSDYHSELNMSSLELGDSALYFCASSLRLAYGTDTQYFGPGTRLTVL.

The chain recombines TRBV5-6 with TRBJ2-5; 12 nucleotides align to TRBD2. The germline V gene has CDR1 SGHDT and CDR2 YYEEEE. V was pared by 1 base and J by 1 base, with 2 bases of the junction left unmatched. The CDR3 contains 16 residues. The CDR3 coding sequence is TGTGCCAGCAGCTTGTCACTAGCGGGGGGCCAAGAGACCCAGTACTTC. Translation gives CASSLSLAGGQETQYF.